The clone carrying this T cell receptor beta chain was picked up many times. Its antigen is not identified. TCRdb reprocessed the 5' RACE reads via MiXCR and lists one record per CDR3 protein. The data contain 600,000 to 800,000 distinct CDR3 sequences, 21% of them singletons. These data originate in a study of identical twins. In germline, CDR1 is SGHTA, CDR2 FQGNSA. V shed 4 bases, J shed 3 bases, and the junction held 8 bases outside the gene matches. The CDR3 spans 16 residues. Study results and limitations: With abundant cord blood beta clonotypes, insertions were fewer; memory repertoires showed no such pattern.

The data were also submitted as part of a second study, on T cells expressing NK-cell markers.

This chain joins TRBV7-2 and TRBJ2-3; 9 nucleotides match TRBD2. Sequences were obtained from PBMCs. The sequence derives from a woman aged 18-30 years in good health. The CDR3: CASSSLSGGGTDTQYF. CDR3 coding DNA: TGTGCCAGCAGCTCCCTTAGCGGGGGAGGGACAGATACGCAGTATTTT.